This T cell receptor (beta chain) was sequenced for a study of beta chain features in type 1 diabetes. Regarding the study as a whole: Moderately but significantly shorter TCRB CDR3s were found in Type 1 diabetes patients in all four CD4+ subsets. PCR could preferentially amplify shorter templates, alike in patients and controls.

The isolated RNA, all of it, was reverse transcribed, so expressed TCRB transcripts were what got sequenced. The protocol was immunoSEQ multiplex PCR, while the TCRdb copy is restricted to in-frame clones and leaves out a portion. The repertoire includes some 250,000 clones, 27% of them detected once, and 3.5% to 4% sits in the top ten. Trimming removed 2 bases from V and 2 bases from J, with 3 bases in between. CDR1 is SGHRS, CDR2 YFSETQ, per germline. The CDR3 is made up of 12 amino acids. The table lists this clone with a few counts. Its specificity is unknown. Within the sample, other DNA sequences also encode this same CDR3.

The sequencing sample was made of central memory CD4+ T cells from blood. This TCR was recovered from a man in his thirties or forties in good health. The rearrangement joins TRBV5-1 to TRBJ2-3, with D uncertain. The CDR3 sequence is CASSFLTDTQYF. In DNA, the CDR3 is TGCGCCAGCAGCTTCCTCACAGATACGCAGTATTTT.